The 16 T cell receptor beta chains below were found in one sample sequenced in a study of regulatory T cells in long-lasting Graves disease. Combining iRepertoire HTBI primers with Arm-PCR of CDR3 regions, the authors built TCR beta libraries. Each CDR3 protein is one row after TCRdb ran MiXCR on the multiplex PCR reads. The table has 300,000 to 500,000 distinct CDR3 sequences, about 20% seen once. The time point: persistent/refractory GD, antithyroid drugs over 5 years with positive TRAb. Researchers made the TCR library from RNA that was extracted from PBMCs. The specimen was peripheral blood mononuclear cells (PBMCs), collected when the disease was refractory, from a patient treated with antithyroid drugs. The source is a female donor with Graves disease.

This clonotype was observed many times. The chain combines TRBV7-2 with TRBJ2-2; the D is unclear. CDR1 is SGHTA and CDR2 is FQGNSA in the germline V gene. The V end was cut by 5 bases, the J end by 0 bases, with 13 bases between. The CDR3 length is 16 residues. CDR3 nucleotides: TGTGCCAGCAGCCCGCACAGCCTAACGAACACCGGGGAGCTGTTTTTT. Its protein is CASSPHSLTNTGELFF.

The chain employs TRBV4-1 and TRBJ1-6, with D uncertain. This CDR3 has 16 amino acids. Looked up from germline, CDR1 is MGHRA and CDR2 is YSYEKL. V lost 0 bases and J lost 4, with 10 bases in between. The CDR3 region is CASSQERQAYNSPLHF. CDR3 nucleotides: TGCGCCAGCAGCCAAGAACGTCAGGCTTATAATTCACCCCTCCACTTT.

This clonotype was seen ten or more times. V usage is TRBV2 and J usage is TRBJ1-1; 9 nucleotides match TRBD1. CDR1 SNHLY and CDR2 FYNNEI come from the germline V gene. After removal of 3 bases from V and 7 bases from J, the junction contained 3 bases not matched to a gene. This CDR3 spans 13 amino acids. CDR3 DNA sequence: TGTGCCAGCAGTGAGGACAGGGGCGATGAAGCTTTCTTT. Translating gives CASSEDRGDEAFF.

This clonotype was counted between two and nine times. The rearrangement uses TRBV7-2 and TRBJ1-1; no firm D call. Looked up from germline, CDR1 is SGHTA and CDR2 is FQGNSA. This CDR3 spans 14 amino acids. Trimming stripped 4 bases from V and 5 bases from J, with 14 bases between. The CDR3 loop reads CASSSRPAWTEAFF. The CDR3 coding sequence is TGTGCCAGCAGCTCCCGACCTGCTTGGACTGAAGCTTTCTTT.

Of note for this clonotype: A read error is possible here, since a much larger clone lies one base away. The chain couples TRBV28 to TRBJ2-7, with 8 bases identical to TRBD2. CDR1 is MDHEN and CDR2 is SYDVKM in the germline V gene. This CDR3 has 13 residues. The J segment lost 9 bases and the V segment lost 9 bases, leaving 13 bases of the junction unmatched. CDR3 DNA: TGTGCCAGTCGCCCGGGGGGGCCACCCGGGCAGTACTTC. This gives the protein CASRPGGPPGQYF.

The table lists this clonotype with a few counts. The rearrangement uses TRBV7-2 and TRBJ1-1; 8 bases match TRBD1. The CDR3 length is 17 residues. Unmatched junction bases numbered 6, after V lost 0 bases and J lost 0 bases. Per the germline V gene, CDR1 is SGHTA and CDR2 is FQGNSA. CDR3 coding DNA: TGTGCCAGCAGCTTAGCTGTGTGGACAGGGCTGAACACTGAAGCTTTCTTT. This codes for CASSLAVWTGLNTEAFF.

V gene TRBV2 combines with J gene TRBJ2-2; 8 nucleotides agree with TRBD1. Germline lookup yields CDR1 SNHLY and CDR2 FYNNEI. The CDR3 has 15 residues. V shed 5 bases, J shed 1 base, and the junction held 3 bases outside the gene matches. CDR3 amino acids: CASSYGTGNTGELFF. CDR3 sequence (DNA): TGTGCCAGCAGTTACGGGACAGGGAACACCGGGGAGCTGTTTTTT.

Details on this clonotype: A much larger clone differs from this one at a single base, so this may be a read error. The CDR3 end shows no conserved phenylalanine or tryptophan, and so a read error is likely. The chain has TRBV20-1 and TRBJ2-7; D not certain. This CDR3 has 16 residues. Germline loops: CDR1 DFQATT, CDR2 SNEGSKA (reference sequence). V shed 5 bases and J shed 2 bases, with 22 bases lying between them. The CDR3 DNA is TGCAGTGCTGAAGGACGAACTTGGACGGAGACCTACGAGCAGTACTCC. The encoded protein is CSAEGRTWTETYEQYS.

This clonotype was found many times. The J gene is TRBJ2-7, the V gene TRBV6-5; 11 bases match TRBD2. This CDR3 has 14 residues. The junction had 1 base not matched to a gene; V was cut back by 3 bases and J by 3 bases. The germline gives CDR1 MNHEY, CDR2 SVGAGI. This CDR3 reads CASSYTSGSYEQYF. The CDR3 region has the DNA TGTGCCAGCAGTTATACTAGCGGGAGCTACGAGCAGTACTTC.

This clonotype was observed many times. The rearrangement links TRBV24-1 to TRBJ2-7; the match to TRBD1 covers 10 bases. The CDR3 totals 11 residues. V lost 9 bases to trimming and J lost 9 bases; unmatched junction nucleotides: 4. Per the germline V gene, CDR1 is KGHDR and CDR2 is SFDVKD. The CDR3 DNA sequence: TGTGCCACCGAGGACAGGGGGGTGCAGTACTTC. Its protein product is CATEDRGVQYF.

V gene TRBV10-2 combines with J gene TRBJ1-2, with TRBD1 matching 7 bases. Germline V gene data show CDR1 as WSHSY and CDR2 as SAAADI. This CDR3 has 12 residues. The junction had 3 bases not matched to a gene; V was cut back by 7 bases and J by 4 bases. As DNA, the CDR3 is TGCGCCAGCACTGGACAGGTCTATGGCTACACCTTC. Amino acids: CASTGQVYGYTF.

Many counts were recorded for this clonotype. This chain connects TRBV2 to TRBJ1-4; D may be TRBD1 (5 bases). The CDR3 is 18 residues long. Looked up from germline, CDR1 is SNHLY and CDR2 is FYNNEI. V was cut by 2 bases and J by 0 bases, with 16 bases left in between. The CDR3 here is CASSEPRDGLATNEKLFF. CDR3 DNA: TGTGCCAGCAGTGAACCCCGGGACGGACTAGCAACTAATGAAAAACTGTTTTTT. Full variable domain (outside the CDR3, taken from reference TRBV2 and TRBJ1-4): EPEVTQTPSHQVTQMGQEVILRCVPISNHLYFYWYRQILGQKVEFLVSFYNNEISEKSEIFDDQFSVERPDGSNFTLKIRSTKLEDSAMYFCASSEPRDGLATNEKLFFGSGTQLSVL.

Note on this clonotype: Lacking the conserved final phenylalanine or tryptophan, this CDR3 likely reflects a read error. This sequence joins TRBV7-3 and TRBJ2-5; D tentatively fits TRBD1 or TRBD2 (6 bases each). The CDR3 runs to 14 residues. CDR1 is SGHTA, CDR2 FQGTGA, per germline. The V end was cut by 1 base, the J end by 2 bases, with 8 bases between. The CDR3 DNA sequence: TGTGCCAGCAGCTTAAGGGGGGCTCAAGAGACCCAGTACCTC. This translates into CASSLRGAQETQYL.

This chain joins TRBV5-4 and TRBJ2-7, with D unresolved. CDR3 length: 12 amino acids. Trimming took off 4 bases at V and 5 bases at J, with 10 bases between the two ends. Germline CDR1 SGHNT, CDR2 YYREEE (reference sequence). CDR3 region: CASSLGPNEQYF. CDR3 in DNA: TGTGCCAGCAGCCTGGGTCCCAACGAGCAGTACTTC.

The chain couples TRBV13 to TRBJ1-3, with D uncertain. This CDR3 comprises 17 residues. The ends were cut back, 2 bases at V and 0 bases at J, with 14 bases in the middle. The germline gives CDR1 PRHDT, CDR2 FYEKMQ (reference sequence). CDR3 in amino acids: CASSLPPTRGSGNTIYF. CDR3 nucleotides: TGTGCCAGCAGCTTACCCCCAACTCGGGGCTCTGGAAACACCATATATTTT.

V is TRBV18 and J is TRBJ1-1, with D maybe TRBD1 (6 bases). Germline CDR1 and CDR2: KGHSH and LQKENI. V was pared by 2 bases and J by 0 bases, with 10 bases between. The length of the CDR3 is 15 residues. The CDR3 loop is CASSPGGEMNTEAFF. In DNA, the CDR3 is TGTGCCAGCTCACCAGGGGGCGAGATGAACACTGAAGCTTTCTTT.